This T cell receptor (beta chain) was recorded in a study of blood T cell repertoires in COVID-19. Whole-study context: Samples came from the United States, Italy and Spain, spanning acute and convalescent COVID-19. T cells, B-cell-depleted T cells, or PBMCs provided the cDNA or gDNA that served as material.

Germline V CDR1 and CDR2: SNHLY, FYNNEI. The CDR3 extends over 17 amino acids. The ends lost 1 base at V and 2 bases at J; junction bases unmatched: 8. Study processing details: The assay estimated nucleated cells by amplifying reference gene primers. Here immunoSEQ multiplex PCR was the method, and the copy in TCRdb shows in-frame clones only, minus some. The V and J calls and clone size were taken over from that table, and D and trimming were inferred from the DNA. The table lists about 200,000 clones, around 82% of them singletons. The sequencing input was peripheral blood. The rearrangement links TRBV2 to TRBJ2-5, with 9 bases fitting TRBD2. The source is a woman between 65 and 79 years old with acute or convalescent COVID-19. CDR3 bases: TGTGCCAGCAGTGAAGGGCCGGGGACTAGCAGGCAAGAGACCCAGTACTTC. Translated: CASSEGPGTSRQETQYF. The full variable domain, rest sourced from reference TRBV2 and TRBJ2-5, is EPEVTQTPSHQVTQMGQEVILRCVPISNHLYFYWYRQILGQKVEFLVSFYNNEISEKSEIFDDQFSVERPDGSNFTLKIRSTKLEDSAMYFCASSEGPGTSRQETQYFGPGTRLLVL.